The rows below give T cell receptor beta chains drawn from one sample of a study of blood T cell repertoires in COVID-19. Only in-frame clones appear in the TCRdb table, and some are missing; sequencing was by immunoSEQ multiplex PCR. The sample holds 100,000 or so clones, almost 95% seen once. Sequenced sample: peripheral blood. These receptors were obtained from a woman aged 55 to 70 with active COVID-19. Each CDR3 is given with its conserved first and last residue. The order of the fields is J gene, D gene, clone size, V gene, CDR3 DNA, CDR3 protein. The D gene is left open where the match is weak. Clone size is shown for a subset of rows, as once, few, many or a class of expanded clone.

>TRBJ2-2|TRBD2|-|TRBV7-2
TGTGCCAGCAGCTTTCGGCAGCTAGCGGGGACGAACACCGGGGAGCTGTTTTTT
CASSFRQLAGTNTGELFF
>TRBJ2-1|TRBD2|-|TRBV11-2
TGTGCCAGCAGGCATAGCGGGGGGCAGAGCTCCTACAATGAGCAGTTCTTC
CASRHSGGQSSYNEQFF
>TRBJ1-4|TRBD1|-|TRBV5-1
TGCGCCAGCAGCTCGGCGACAGGGGGGAGTGAAAAACTGTTTTTT
CASSSATGGSEKLFF
>TRBJ2-7|-|-|TRBV28
TGTGCCAGCAGTTTACCCATCATAAACCGAGCGGGTCAATCTCAAACCTACGAGCAGTACTTC
CASSLPIINRAGQSQTYEQYF
>TRBJ2-3|TRBD2|-|TRBV5-1
TGCGCCAGCAGCTGGGGCGCGGGAGGGACAGATACGCAGTATTTT
CASSWGAGGTDTQYF
>TRBJ1-6|-|-|TRBV19
TGTGCCAGTAGTATAGAATACAGGAATTCACCCCTCCACTTT
CASSIEYRNSPLHF
>TRBJ1-2|TRBD1|-|TRBV6-5
TGTGCCAGCACCAGAGACAGGGCCACTAACTATGGCTACACCTTC
CASTRDRATNYGYTF
>TRBJ1-2|-|once|TRBV30
TGTGCCTGGAGTGGAGACTTGGGCTATGGCTACACCTTC
CAWSGDLGYGYTF
>TRBJ1-1|-|-|TRBV20-1
TGCAGTGCTAGAGATGAGGCTTTCTTT
CSARDEAFF
>TRBJ1-1|TRBD1|-|TRBV29-1
TGCAGCGCCCAGGGGGGCAAGAACACTGAAGCTTTCTTT
CSAQGGKNTEAFF
>TRBJ2-7|-|-|TRBV6-6
TGTGCCAGCAAGAAGGGGCGTTATTACGAGCAGTACTTC
CASKKGRYYEQYF
>TRBJ2-2|TRBD1|-|TRBV5-4
TGTGCCAGCAGCTTGTTTACAGGGGCGACTAACACCGGGGAGCTGTTTTTT
CASSLFTGATNTGELFF
>TRBJ1-3|TRBD1|-|TRBV30
TGTGCCTGGAGGGAACAGGGGTCTGGAAACACCATATATTTT
CAWREQGSGNTIYF
>TRBJ2-5|TRBD1|-|TRBV5-5
TGTGCCAGCAGCTTAGGGACAGGAGGCGAGACCCAGTACTTC
CASSLGTGGETQYF
>TRBJ2-1|TRBD2|-|TRBV7-3
TGTGCCAGCAGCTTCCGTGGGAGGGCCGGCAATGAGCAGTTCTTC
CASSFRGRAGNEQFF
>TRBJ2-2|TRBD2|-|TRBV5-1
TGCGCCAGCAGCTCCTTAGCGGGACGCGGGGAGCTGTTTTTT
CASSSLAGRGELFF
>TRBJ2-1|-|-|TRBV3-1/TRBV3-2
TGTGCCAGCAGCCAAGAATGGCCAAATGAGCAGTTCTTC
CASSQEWPNEQFF
>TRBJ2-4|-|-|TRBV5-8
TGTGCCAGCTCCGGGACACCAGAGAAAAACATTCAGTACTTC
CASSGTPEKNIQYF
>TRBJ2-7|-|-|TRBV12-3/TRBV12-4
TGTGCCAGCAGTTTGTTAGACTACGAGCAGTACTTC
CASSLLDYEQYF
>TRBJ1-4|TRBD1|-|TRBV14
TGTGCCAGCAGCCCCTTAAATCCCGGGACAGGGAACGAAAAACTGTTTTTT
CASSPLNPGTGNEKLFF
>TRBJ2-7|TRBD2|-|TRBV29-1
TGCAGCGTTGCGGGAGGATCCTACGAGCAGTACTTC
CSVAGGSYEQYF
>TRBJ2-3|TRBD1|-|TRBV7-3
TGTGCCAGCAGCTCCTACAGGGGGAGCACAGATACGCAGTATTTT
CASSSYRGSTDTQYF
>TRBJ1-1|TRBD1|-|TRBV20-1
TGCAGTGCTAGTACTGACAGGGGCGGGGACACTGAAGCTTTCTTT
CSASTDRGGDTEAFF
>TRBJ2-5|-|-|TRBV7-9
TGTGCCAGCAGCAGCCAGGGGTTCCAAGAGACCCAGTACTTC
CASSSQGFQETQYF
>TRBJ2-5|-|-|TRBV12-3/TRBV12-4
TGTGCCAGCAGACGAGGCAGGGAAGAGACCCAGTACTTC
CASRRGREETQYF
>TRBJ1-2|-|-|TRBV14
TGTGCCAGCAGCCAAGATCGTCTCCTCGTTAACTATGGCTACACCTTC
CASSQDRLLVNYGYTF
>TRBJ2-1|-|-|TRBV14
TGTGCCAGCAGCCAAGCGGGGGTGGGATACAATGAGCAGTTCTTC
CASSQAGVGYNEQFF
>TRBJ1-2|-|-|TRBV2
TGTGCCAGCAGTCGACAGTTAACTTATGGCTACACCTTC
CASSRQLTYGYTF
>TRBJ2-2|TRBD2|-|TRBV2
TGTGCCAGCACTGAAGTTTCGGGGCGGGAGCGAGGCGGGGAGCTGTTTTTT
CASTEVSGRERGGELFF
>TRBJ2-3|TRBD2|-|TRBV24-1
TGTGCCACCAGTGGGGGACTAGCTGCAGATACGCAGTATTTT
CATSGGLAADTQYF
>TRBJ1-1|-|-|TRBV3-1/TRBV3-2
TGTGCCAGCAGCCAGGCCTCGGGGAACACTGAAGCTTTCTTT
CASSQASGNTEAFF
>TRBJ1-1|-|-|TRBV5-1
TGCGCCAGCAGCTTGGGGGTCGAGGGTTCAGAAGCTTTCTTT
CASSLGVEGSEAFF
>TRBJ1-1|-|-|TRBV18
TGTGCCAGCTCACCAGGGGCAGGGCTCAGACACACTGAAGCTTTCTTT
CASSPGAGLRHTEAFF
>TRBJ2-2|-|-|TRBV5-1
TGCGCCAGCAGTCTCCGGGATAACACCGGGGAGCTGTTTTTT
CASSLRDNTGELFF
>TRBJ1-2|TRBD1|-|TRBV29-1
TGCAGCGTACAGGGGGGAAATGGCTACACCTTC
CSVQGGNGYTF
>TRBJ2-7|TRBD1|-|TRBV9
TGTGCCAGCAGCGTCGGGACAGGGCCTTACTACGAGCAGTACTTC
CASSVGTGPYYEQYF
>TRBJ2-1|-|-|TRBV11-2
TGTGCCAGCAGCTTCGGGACTCATGAGCAGTTCTTC
CASSFGTHEQFF
>TRBJ2-1|-|once|TRBV15
TGTGCCACCAGCTGGGGACTTGCTAACAATGAGCAGTTCTTC
CATSWGLANNEQFF
>TRBJ1-5|-|-|TRBV2
TGTGCCAGCAGTGAGGGGCAGGGGAATCAGCCCCAGCATTTT
CASSEGQGNQPQHF
>TRBJ1-1|-|-|TRBV28
TGTGCCAGCAGTCAACTAAATATGGGGGCGAGAGCTTTCTTT
CASSQLNMGARAFF
>TRBJ2-1|TRBD2|-|TRBV10-3
TGTGCCATCAGTGGGACTAGCTTAGCATACTACAATGAGCAGTTCTTC
CAISGTSLAYYNEQFF
>TRBJ2-1|-|-|TRBV10-2
TGCGCCAGCAGTGCGAAACCGACAGGTGTCACTGAGCAGTTCTTC
CASSAKPTGVTEQFF
>TRBJ2-7|-|medium-sized|TRBV28
TGTGCCAGCAGTTTTGGAGGGGACGAGCAGTACTTC
CASSFGGDEQYF
>TRBJ2-7|TRBD1|-|TRBV19
TGTGCCAGTAGTGACAGGGTCCACGAGCAGTACTTC
CASSDRVHEQYF
>TRBJ1-5|TRBD1|-|TRBV9
TGTGCCAGCAGCGCTAAACAGGGGTCTCAGCCCCAGCATTTT
CASSAKQGSQPQHF